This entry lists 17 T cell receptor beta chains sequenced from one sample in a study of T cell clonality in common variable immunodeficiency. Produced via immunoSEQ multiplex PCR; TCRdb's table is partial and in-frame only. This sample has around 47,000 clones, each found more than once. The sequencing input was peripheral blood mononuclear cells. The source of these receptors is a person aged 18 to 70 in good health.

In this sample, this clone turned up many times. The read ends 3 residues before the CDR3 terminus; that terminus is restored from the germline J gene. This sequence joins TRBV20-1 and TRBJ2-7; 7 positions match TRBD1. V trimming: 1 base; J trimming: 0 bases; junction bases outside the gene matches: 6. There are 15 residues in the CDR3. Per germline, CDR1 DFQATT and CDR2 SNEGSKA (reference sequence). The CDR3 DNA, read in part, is TGCAGTGCTAGAGGTAGCAGGGGGTTCTCCTACGAG. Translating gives CSARGSRGFSYE. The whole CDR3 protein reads CSARGSRGFSYEQYF.

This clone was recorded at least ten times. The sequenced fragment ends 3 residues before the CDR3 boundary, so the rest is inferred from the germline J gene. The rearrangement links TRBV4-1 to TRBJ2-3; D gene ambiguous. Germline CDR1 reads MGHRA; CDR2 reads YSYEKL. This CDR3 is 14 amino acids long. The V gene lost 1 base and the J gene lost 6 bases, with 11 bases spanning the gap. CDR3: CASSQGFLGDTQYF. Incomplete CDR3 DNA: TGCGCCAGCAGCCAAGGCTTCCTCGGGGATACG.

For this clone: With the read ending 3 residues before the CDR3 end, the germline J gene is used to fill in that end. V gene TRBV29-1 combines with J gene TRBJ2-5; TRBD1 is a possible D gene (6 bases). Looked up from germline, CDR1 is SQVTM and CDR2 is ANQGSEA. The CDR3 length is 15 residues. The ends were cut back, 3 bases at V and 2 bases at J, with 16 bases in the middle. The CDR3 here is CSVDDWGGQQETQYF. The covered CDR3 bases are TGCAGCGTTGATGATTGGGGCGGACAGCAAGAGACC.

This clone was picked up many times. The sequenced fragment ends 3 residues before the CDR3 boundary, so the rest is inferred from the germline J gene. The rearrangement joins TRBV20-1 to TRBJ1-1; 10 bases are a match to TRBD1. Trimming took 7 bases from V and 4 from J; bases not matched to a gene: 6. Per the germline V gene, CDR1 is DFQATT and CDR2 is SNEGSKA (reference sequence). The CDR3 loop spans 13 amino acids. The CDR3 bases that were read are TGCAGTGTCACGGGACAGGGGCCCACTGAA. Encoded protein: CSVTGQGPTE. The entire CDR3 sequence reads CSVTGQGPTEAFF.

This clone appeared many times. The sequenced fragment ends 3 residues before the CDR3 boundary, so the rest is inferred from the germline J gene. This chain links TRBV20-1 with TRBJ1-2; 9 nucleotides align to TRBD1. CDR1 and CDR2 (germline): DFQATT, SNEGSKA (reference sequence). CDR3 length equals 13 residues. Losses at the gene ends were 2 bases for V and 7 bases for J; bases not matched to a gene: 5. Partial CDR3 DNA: TGCAGTGCTAGACAAGGGACAGGGATTGGC. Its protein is CSARQGTGIG. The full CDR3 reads CSARQGTGIGYTF.

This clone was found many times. CDR3 DNA, as far as it was read: TGTGCCAGCAACCAAGTAGGAGCGTACCAAGAGACC. This translates into CASNQVGAYQET. Given in full, the CDR3 is CASNQVGAYQETQYF. The chain employs TRBV2 and TRBJ2-5, with D unclear. The CDR3 goes on 3 residues after the read ends, and that part is filled in from the germline J gene. CDR3 length equals 15 residues. Germline V CDR1 and CDR2: SNHLY, FYNNEI. The V end lost 7 bases, the J end lost 0 bases, and 15 bases lay between the germline ends.

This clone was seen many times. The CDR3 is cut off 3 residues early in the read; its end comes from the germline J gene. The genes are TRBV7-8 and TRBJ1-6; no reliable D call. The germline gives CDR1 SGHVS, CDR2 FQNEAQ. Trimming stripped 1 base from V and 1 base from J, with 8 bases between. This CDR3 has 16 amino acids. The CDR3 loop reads CASSLVGGSYNSPLHF. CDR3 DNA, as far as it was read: TGTGCCAGCAGCTTAGTAGGCGGTTCCTATAATTCACCC.

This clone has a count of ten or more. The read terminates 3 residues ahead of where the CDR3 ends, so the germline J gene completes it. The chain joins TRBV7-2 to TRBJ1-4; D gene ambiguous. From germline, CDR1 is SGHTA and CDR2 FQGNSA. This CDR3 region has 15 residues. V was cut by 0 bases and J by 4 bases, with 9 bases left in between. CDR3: CASSLAGLLNEKLFF. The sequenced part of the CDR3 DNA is TGTGCCAGCAGCTTAGCAGGCCTTCTTAATGAAAAA. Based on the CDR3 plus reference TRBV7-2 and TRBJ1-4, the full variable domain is GAGVSQSPSNKVTEKGKDVELRCDPISGHTALYWYRQSLGQGLEFLIYFQGNSAPDKSGLPSDRFSAERTGGSVSTLTIQRTQQEDSAVYLCASSLAGLLNEKLFFGSGTQLSVL.

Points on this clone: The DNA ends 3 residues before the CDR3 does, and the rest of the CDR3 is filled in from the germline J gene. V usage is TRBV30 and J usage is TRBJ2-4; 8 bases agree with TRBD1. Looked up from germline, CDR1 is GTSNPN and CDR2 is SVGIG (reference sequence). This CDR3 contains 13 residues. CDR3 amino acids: CAWHRDRPHGQYF. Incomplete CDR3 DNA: TGTGCCTGGCACCGGGACAGGCCCCATGGT.

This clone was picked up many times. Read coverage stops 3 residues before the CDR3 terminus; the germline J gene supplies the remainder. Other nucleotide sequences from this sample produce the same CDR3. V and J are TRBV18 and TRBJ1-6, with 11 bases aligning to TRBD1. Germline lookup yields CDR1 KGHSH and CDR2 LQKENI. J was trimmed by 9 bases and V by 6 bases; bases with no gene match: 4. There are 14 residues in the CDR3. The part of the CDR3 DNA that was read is TGTGCCAGCTCGCGGGACAGGGGGGCTTCACCC. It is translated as CASSRDRGASP. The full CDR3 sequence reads CASSRDRGASPLHF. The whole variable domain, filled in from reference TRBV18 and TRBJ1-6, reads NAGVMQNPRHLVRRRGQEARLRCSPMKGHSHVYWYRQLPEEGLKFMVYLQKENIIDESGMPKERFSAEFPKEGPSILRIQQVVRGDSAAYFCASSRDRGASPLHFGNGTRLTVT.

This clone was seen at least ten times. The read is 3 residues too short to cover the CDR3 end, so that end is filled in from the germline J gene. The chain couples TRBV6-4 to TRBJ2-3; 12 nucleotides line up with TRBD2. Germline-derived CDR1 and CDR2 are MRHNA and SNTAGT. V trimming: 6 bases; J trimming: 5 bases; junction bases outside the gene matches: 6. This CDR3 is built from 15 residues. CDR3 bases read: TGTGCCAGCAGCTTGACTAGCGGGAGTGGAGATACG. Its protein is CASSLTSGSGDT. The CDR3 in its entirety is CASSLTSGSGDTQYF.

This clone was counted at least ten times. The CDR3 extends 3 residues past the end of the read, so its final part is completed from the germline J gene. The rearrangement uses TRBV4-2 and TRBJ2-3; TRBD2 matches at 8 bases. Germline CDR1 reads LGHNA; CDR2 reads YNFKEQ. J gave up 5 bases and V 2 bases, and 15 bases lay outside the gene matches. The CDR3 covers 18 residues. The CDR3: CASSQRRDKAGVVDTQYF. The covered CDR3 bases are TGTGCCAGCAGCCAACGAAGGGATAAAGCGGGAGTTGTAGATACG.

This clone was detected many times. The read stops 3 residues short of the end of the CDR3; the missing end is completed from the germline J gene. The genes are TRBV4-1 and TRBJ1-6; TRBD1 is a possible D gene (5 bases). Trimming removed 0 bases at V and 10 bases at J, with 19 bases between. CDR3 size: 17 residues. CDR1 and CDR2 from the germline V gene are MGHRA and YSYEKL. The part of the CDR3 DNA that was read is TGCGCCAGCAGCCAAGATCATCTGCAGGGCTTAATATCACCC. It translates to CASSQDHLQGLISP. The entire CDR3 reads CASSQDHLQGLISPLHF.

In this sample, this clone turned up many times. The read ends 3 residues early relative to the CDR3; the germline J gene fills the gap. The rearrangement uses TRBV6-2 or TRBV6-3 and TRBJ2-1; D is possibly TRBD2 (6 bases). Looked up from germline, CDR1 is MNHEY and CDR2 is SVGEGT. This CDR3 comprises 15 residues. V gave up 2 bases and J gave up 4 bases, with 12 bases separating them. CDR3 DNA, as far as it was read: TGTGCCAGCAGTTACCAAGAGACTAGTTACAATGAG. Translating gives CASSYQETSYNE. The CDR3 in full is CASSYQETSYNEQFF.

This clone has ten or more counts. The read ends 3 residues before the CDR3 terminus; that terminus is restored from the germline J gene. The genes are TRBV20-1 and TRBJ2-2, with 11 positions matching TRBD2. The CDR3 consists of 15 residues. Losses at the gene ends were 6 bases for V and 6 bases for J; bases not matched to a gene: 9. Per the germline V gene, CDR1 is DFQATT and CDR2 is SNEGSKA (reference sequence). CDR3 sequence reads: CSAPALAGVPGELFF. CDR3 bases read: TGCAGTGCCCCGGCACTAGCGGGAGTCCCCGGGGAG.

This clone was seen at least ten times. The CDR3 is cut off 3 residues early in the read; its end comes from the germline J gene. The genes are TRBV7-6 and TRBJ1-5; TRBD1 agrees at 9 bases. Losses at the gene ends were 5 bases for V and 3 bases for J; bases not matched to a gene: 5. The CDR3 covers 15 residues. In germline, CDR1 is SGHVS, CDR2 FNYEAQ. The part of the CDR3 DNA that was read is TGTGCCAGCAGCCAAACAGGGGGCAACAATCAGCCC. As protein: CASSQTGGNNQP. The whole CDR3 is CASSQTGGNNQPQHF.

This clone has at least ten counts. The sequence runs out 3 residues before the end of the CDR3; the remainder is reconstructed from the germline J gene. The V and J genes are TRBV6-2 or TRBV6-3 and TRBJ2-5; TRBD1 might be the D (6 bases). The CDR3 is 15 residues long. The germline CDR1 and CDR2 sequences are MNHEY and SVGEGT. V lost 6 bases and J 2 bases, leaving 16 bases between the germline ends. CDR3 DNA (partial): TGTGCCAGCAGCTACGAACAGGGATTACAAGAGACC. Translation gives CASSYEQGLQET. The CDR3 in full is CASSYEQGLQETQYF.